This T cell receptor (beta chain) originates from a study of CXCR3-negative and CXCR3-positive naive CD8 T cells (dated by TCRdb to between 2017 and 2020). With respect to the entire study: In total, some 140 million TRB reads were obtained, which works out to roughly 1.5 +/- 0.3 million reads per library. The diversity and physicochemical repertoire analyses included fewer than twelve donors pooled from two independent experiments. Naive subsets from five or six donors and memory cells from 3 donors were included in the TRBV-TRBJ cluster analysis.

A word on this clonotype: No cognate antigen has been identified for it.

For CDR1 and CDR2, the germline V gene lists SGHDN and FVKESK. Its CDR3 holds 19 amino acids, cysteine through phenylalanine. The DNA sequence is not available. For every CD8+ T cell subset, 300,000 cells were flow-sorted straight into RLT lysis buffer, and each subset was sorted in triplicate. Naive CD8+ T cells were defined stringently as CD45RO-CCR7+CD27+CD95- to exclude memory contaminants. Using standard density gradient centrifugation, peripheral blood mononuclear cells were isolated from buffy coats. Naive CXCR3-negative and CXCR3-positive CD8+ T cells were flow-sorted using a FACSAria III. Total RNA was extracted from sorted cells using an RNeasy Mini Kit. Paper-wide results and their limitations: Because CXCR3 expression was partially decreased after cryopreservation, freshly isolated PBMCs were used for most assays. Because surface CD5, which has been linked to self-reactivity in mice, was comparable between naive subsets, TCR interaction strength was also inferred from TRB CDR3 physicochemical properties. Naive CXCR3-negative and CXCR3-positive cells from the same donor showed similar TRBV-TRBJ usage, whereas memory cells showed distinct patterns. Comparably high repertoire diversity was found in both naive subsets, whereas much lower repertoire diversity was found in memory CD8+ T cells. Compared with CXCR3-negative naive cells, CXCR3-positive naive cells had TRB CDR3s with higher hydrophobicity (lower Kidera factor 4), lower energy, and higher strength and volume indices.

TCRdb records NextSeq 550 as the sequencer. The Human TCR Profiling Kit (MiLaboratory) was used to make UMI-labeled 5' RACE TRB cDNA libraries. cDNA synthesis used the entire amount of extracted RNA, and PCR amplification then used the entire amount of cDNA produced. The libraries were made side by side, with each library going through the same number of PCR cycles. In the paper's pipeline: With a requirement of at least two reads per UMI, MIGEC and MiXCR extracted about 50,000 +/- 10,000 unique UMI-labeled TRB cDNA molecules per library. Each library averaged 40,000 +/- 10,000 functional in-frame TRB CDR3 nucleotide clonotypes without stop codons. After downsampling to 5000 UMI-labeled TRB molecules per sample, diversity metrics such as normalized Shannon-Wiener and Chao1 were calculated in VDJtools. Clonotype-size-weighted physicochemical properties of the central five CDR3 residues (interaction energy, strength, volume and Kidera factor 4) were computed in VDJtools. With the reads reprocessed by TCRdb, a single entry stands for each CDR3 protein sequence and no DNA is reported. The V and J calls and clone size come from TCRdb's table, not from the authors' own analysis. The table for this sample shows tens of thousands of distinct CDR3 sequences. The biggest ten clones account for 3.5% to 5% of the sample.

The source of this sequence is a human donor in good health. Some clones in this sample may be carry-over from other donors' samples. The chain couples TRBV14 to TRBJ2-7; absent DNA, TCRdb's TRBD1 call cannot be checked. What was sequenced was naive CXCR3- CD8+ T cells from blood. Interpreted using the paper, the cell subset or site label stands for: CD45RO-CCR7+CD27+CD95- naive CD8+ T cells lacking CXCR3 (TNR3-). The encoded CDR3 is CASSQDLTSYRGDTYEQYF.